This T cell receptor beta chain was sequenced during a study of response to subunit inactivated influenza vaccine. Study conclusions and caveats: There was a suggestion from the authors that each seasonal influenza vaccination recruits few new T cells.

CDR1 LGHDT and CDR2 YNNKEL come from the germline V gene (reference sequence). The CDR3 contains 15 residues. V shed 0 bases and J shed 1 base, with 9 bases lying between them. MiXCR was run by TCRdb on the RT-PCR reads, yielding one entry per CDR3 protein. The table shows hundreds of thousands of distinct CDR3 sequences, with 15% to 19% occurring only once. This clonotype showed up many times. Its matching antigen is unknown. This receptor was identified in a man aged 50 or older who received an inactivated influenza vaccine. The sequenced sample was PBMCs from blood, obtained 11 to 12 days after vaccination. This chain uses TRBV3-1 with TRBJ1-1; D not certain. The CDR3: CASSQDYSTNTEAFF. In DNA form, the CDR3 reads TGTGCCAGCAGCCAAGATTACAGTACGAACACTGAAGCTTTCTTT.